The 7 T cell receptor beta chains listed next were all sequenced from one sample in a study of cytomegalovirus exposure and HLA in healthy donors. Clones were sequenced by immunoSEQ multiplex PCR, and TCRdb holds only the in-frame ones, with some missing. The sample consists of 120,000 or so clones, 95% to 96% of them appearing once. Sequenced material: PBMCs. The source is a man aged 18 to 29 in good health and CMV-seronegative.

The rearrangement links TRBV4-2 to TRBJ2-7; weak D call: TRBD2 (5 bases). V was trimmed by 4 bases and J by 0 bases, leaving 10 bases between them. CDR1 is LGHNA, CDR2 YNFKEQ, per germline. The length of the CDR3 is 14 residues. CDR3 DNA sequence: TGTGCCAGCAGCCGTGGAACTAGCTCCTACGAGCAGTACTTC. Translated: CASSRGTSSYEQYF.

DNA for the CDR3: TGTGCCATCAGTGAGAGCGAGGACTCAGCCCCCTACGAGCAGTACTTC. Protein: CAISESEDSAPYEQYF. The chain uses TRBV10-3 and TRBJ2-7; TRBD2 might be the D (5 bases). The CDR3 consists of 16 residues. V lost 2 bases, J lost 2 bases, and 16 bases lay in between. The germline V gene encodes CDR1 ENHRY and CDR2 SYGVKD.

This rearrangement joins TRBV27 to TRBJ2-5; weak D call: TRBD2 (6 bases). V was shortened by 3 bases and J by 5 bases, with 7 bases between the two germline ends. The CDR3 has 12 residues. Germline assignment: CDR1 MNHEY and CDR2 SMNVEV (reference sequence). CDR3 DNA: TGTGCCAGCAGTTTTGGAGGGGAGACCCAGTACTTC. Translating gives CASSFGGETQYF.

The chain recombines TRBV7-9 with TRBJ1-5, with D maybe TRBD1 (5 bases). This CDR3 contains 16 residues. Germline CDR1 is SEHNR and CDR2 is FQNEAQ (reference sequence). With 1 base removed from V and 5 bases from J, the gap between germline ends came to 15 bases. CDR3 sequence reads: CASSLGSGWGDQPQHF. The CDR3 DNA sequence: TGTGCCAGCAGCTTAGGGTCCGGGTGGGGGGATCAGCCCCAGCATTTT. The entire variable domain, with the rest obtained from reference TRBV7-9 and TRBJ1-5, is as follows: DTGVSQNPRHKITKRGQNVTFRCDPISEHNRLYWYRQTLGQGPEFLTYFQNEAQLEKSRLLSDRFSAERPKGSFSTLEIQRTEQGDSAMYLCASSLGSGWGDQPQHFGDGTRLSIL.

The genes are TRBV6-4 and TRBJ2-1, with D possibly TRBD2 on 6 matching bases. The CDR3 has 17 amino acids. V shed 4 bases and J shed 0 bases, with 16 bases lying between them. Germline CDR1 reads MRHNA; CDR2 reads SNTAGT. This CDR3 reads CASSAQTSGSSYNEQFF. As DNA, the CDR3 is TGTGCCAGCAGTGCCCAGACTAGTGGGAGCTCCTACAATGAGCAGTTCTTC.

This sequence joins TRBV4-3 and TRBJ1-1; the D is unclear. Trimming took 0 bases from V and 2 from J, leaving 4 bases between them. The V gene's germline CDR1 is LGHNA and CDR2 YSLEER. The CDR3 covers 13 residues. The CDR3 loop reads CASSQDPNTEAFF. In DNA, the CDR3 is TGCGCCAGCAGCCAAGATCCTAACACTGAAGCTTTCTTT.

This chain connects TRBV5-1 to TRBJ2-1; TRBD1 matches 9 bases. V dropped 1 base and J dropped 6; count of bases not matched to a gene: 11. The CDR3 length is 17 residues. Germline lookup yields CDR1 SGHRS and CDR2 YFSETQ. DNA for the CDR3: TGCGCCAGCAGCTTGTTCCCGGGGACAGGGTCTGGCAATGAGCAGTTCTTC. It codes for CASSLFPGTGSGNEQFF. Filled out from reference TRBV5-1 and TRBJ2-1, the complete variable domain reads KAGVTQTPRYLIKTRGQQVTLSCSPISGHRSVSWYQQTPGQGLQFLFEYFSETQRNKGNFPGRFSGRQFSNSRSEMNVSTLELGDSALYLCASSLFPGTGSGNEQFFGPGTRLTVL.